A selection of T cell receptor beta chains follows, all from one sample in a study of T cell changes during pregnancy in multiple sclerosis. Only in-frame clones appear in the TCRdb table, and some are missing; sequencing was by immunoSEQ multiplex PCR. Of roughly 76,000 clones in the sample, 75% to 95% are singletons; the top ten hold 0.45% to 0.6%. The material sequenced was CD4+ T cells from peripheral blood mononuclear cells, taken in the second trimester of pregnancy. These TCRs come from a female donor with multiple sclerosis, enrolled in a pregnancy study. CDR3s include the opening cysteine and the closing phenylalanine or tryptophan.

CDR3: CSPGSGNTQYF
V: TRBV29-1

CDR3: CALLRGGNEKLFF
V: TRBV30

CDR3: CSVGTGYANTIYF
V: TRBV29-1

CDR3: CASGGAGGQETQYF
V: TRBV30

CDR3: CASTFTGGTQYF
V: TRBV5-4

CDR3: CASSQKTGGTDTQYF
V: TRBV14

CDR3: CASGTEPVLDTQYF
V: TRBV6-1

CDR3: CATSGKSGTSGNTQYF
V: TRBV15

CDR3: CASSFRQEHEQFF
V: TRBV5-4

CDR3: CASSVLAGGSYNEQFF
V: TRBV11-3

CDR3: CASSESGVGGYNEQFF
V: TRBV9

CDR3: CASRESGSSYNEQFF
V: TRBV6-6

CDR3: CASSSRDRTAGIGNTIYF
V: TRBV7-9

CDR3: CASSPQKNSNQPQHF
V: TRBV18

CDR3: CASSLGSRTGELFF
V: TRBV5-1

CDR3: CASSQEDLANTEAFF
V: TRBV4-2